Following are 12 T cell receptor beta chains from one sample sequenced in a study of prognosis after radiotherapy for stage I lung cancer. Researchers used two-round multiplex PCR to amplify TCR beta CDR3 starting from genomic DNA. First-round PCR employed TRBV- and TRBJ-specific primers for each gene. TCRdb re-called the multiplex PCR reads with MiXCR, one entry per CDR3 protein. The table records about 59,000 distinct CDR3 sequences, approximately 25% of them present only once. The sequenced sample was PBMCs, obtained before or after stereotactic body radiation therapy (not recorded which). The origin of the receptors is a donor of 50 years or more with non-small cell lung cancer.

The chain joins TRBV2 to TRBJ2-1; D might be TRBD1 or TRBD2, each matching 5 bases. The CDR3 contains 15 residues. From germline, CDR1 is SNHLY and CDR2 FYNNEI. V lost 7 bases, J lost 7 bases, and 20 bases lay in between. CDR3 in amino acids: CASNLMAGSGNEQFF. Written as DNA, the CDR3 is TGTGCCAGCAATTTGATGGCAGGGAGTGGAAATGAGCAGTTCTTC.

Ten or more counts support this clonotype. The rearrangement uses TRBV20-1 and TRBJ1-1; the D gene is possibly TRBD1 (5 bases). There are 14 residues in the CDR3. The V gene's germline CDR1 is DFQATT and CDR2 SNEGSKA (reference sequence). The V end was cut by 0 bases, the J end by 0 bases, with 8 bases between. The DNA for the CDR3 is TGCAGTGCTAGAGAGGAGGGGATGAACACTGAAGCTTTCTTT. As protein: CSAREEGMNTEAFF.

This clonotype was found many times. The gene calls are TRBV20-1 and TRBJ2-4, with D possibly TRBD1 on 6 matching bases. V lost 3 bases to trimming and J lost 5 bases, with 14 bases between them. Germline V lookup: CDR1 DFQATT, CDR2 SNEGSKA (reference sequence). This CDR3 contains 14 residues. This chain's CDR3 is CSARRGRGQNIQYF. CDR3 coding DNA: TGCAGTGCTAGGCGCGGCAGGGGCCAAAACATTCAGTACTTC.

Details on this clonotype: Only one base separates this from a far larger clonotype, so it likely reflects a read error. The J gene is TRBJ2-1, the V gene TRBV7-9, with unresolved D. The CDR3 sequence is 15 residues long. With 1 base removed from V and 6 bases from J, the gap between germline ends came to 13 bases. The germline gives CDR1 SEHNR, CDR2 FQNEAQ (reference sequence). This chain's CDR3 is CASSLVKNSCNEQFF. The CDR3 coding sequence is TGTGCCAGCAGCTTAGTAAAGAACTCGTGCAATGAGCAGTTCTTC.

This clonotype was counted ten times or more. The rearrangement uses TRBV9 and TRBJ2-5, with 13 bases matching TRBD2. J lost 3 bases, V lost 4 bases, and 9 bases had no gene match. This CDR3 contains 17 residues. From germline, CDR1 is SGDLS and CDR2 YYNGEE. The CDR3 DNA follows: TGTGCCAGCAGCCTTAGAGGCGGGACTAGCGGGGAAGAGACCCAGTACTTC. Its translation is CASSLRGGTSGEETQYF.

Turning to this clonotype: One base away lies a much larger clone, so this may be a sequencing read error. CDR3 sequence reads: CASSMRRSGEQFF. CDR3 sequence (DNA): TGTGCCAGTAGTATGAGGAGGTCAGGGGAGCAGTTCTTC. V is TRBV19 and J is TRBJ2-1; D may be TRBD1 or TRBD2 (5 bases each). The CDR3 is 13 amino acids. From germline, CDR1 is LNHDA and CDR2 SQIVND (reference sequence). The V gene lost 3 bases and the J gene lost 10 bases, with 13 bases spanning the gap.

CDR3 sequence: CASSTREPYNSPLHF. The CDR3 DNA is TGTGCCAGCAGTACTAGGGAGCCCTATAATTCACCCCTCCACTTT. The V gene is TRBV6-2 or TRBV6-3, the J gene TRBJ1-6, with D unresolved. V was pared by 5 bases and J by 2 bases, with 10 bases between. Germline V gene lookup returns CDR1 MNHEY and CDR2 SVGEGT. This CDR3 is built from 15 residues.

This rearrangement joins TRBV7-8 to TRBJ1-6; D is perhaps TRBD1 (6 bases). CDR3 length: 17 residues. The V and J ends lost 5 bases and 16 bases respectively, with 30 bases between them. CDR1 is SGHVS, CDR2 FQNEAQ, per germline. The CDR3 sequence: CASSPGKDSSYNSQLHF. Here the CDR3 DNA reads TGTGCCAGCAGCCCCGGCAAGGACAGCTCCTATAATTCACAACTCCACTTT.

Worth noting for this clonotype: Its ends do not fully match the called genes, so a read error is possible. This chain connects TRBV19 to TRBJ2-7, with D unclear. Germline loops: CDR1 LNHDA, CDR2 SQIVND (reference sequence). CDR3 length equals 13 residues. CDR3 nucleotide sequence: TGTGCCAGTAGTATGAAACTAACCTACAAGCAGTACTTC. The encoded protein is CASSMKLTYKQYF.

This clonotype was recorded many times. This sequence joins TRBV19 and TRBJ1-1, with TRBD1 matching over 7 bases. The CDR3 runs to 14 residues. V dropped 5 bases and J dropped 2; count of bases not matched to a gene: 5. The germline V gene encodes CDR1 LNHDA and CDR2 SQIVND (reference sequence). The CDR3 loop reads CASSRRQGNTEAFF. The CDR3 nucleotides read TGTGCCAGTAGTCGCAGACAGGGTAACACTGAAGCTTTCTTT.

In this sample, this clonotype turned up a few times. The rearrangement joins TRBV7-3 to TRBJ2-3, with D perhaps matching TRBD2 (7 bases). Germline V gives CDR1 SGHTA, CDR2 FQGTGA. The CDR3 has 16 amino acids. The V end lost 2 bases, the J end lost 6 bases, and 18 bases lay between the germline ends. As DNA, the CDR3 is TGTGCCAGCAGCTTAGCCGGAAGGGGGGGGGCCGATACGCAGTATTTT. Translation: CASSLAGRGGADTQYF.

Turning to this clonotype: A much larger clone is a single base away; this may be a read error. V is TRBV5-6 and J is TRBJ2-2; 10 bases fit TRBD1. V was clipped by 2 bases and J by 6 bases; unmatched bases: 1. The germline V gene has CDR1 SGHDT and CDR2 YYEEEE. This CDR3 spans 14 amino acids. In DNA, the CDR3 is TGTGCCAGCAGCTTCGGACAGGGGGCCGGGGAGCTGTTTTTT. It specifies CASSFGQGAGELFF.